The 24 T cell receptor beta chains listed next were all sequenced from one sample in a study of T-cell reconstitution after alpha-beta-depleted transplantation in children. Library preparation (for TCRbeta) was performed with unique molecular identifiers. One entry per CDR3 protein results from TCRdb running MiXCR on the PCR reads. The table records hundreds of thousands of distinct CDR3 sequences, around 13% of them present only once. This specimen consisted of PBMCs, obtained before TCRalphabeta/CD19-depleted stem cell transplant. Receptors were obtained from a girl aged 2-10 years with congenital amegakaryocytic thrombocytopenia, due to receive a stem cell transplant.

This sequence joins TRBV5-1 and TRBJ2-1, with 8 bases aligning to TRBD2. The CDR3 has 15 amino acids. Trimming cost V 4 bases and J 8 bases; bases outside gene matches: 11. The V gene's germline CDR1 is SGHRS and CDR2 YFSETQ. In DNA, the CDR3 is TGCGCCAGCAGCAGTTCGGGACTAGGAACCGATGAGCAGTTCTTC. It yields the protein CASSSSGLGTDEQFF.

This clonotype was recorded many times. V is TRBV29-1 and J is TRBJ1-2; D not resolved. The V gene lost 5 bases and the J gene lost 8 bases, with 24 bases spanning the gap. Germline loops: CDR1 SQVTM, CDR2 ANQGSEA. The CDR3 runs to 15 residues. The CDR3 sequence: CSVIVGVIGFEGYTF. The CDR3 DNA follows: TGCAGCGTTATCGTGGGTGTTATAGGGTTCGAGGGCTACACCTTC.

This clonotype turned up a few times. The rearrangement joins TRBV5-1 to TRBJ1-5; tentatively, D is TRBD1 (5 bases). This CDR3 comprises 15 residues. Germline V lookup: CDR1 SGHRS, CDR2 YFSETQ. Trimming pared 0 bases from V and 6 bases from J, leaving 13 bases between. The CDR3 sequence: CASSLGGERPQPQHF. The CDR3, as DNA: TGCGCCAGCAGCTTGGGAGGGGAACGGCCTCAGCCCCAGCATTTT. The full variable domain, its missing parts supplied by reference TRBV5-1 and TRBJ1-5, is KAGVTQTPRYLIKTRGQQVTLSCSPISGHRSVSWYQQTPGQGLQFLFEYFSETQRNKGNFPGRFSGRQFSNSRSEMNVSTLELGDSALYLCASSLGGERPQPQHFGDGTRLSIL.

In this sample, this clonotype turned up many times. V gene TRBV7-6 combines with J gene TRBJ1-2; 7 nucleotides agree with TRBD1. Germline V gene lookup returns CDR1 SGHVS and CDR2 FNYEAQ. The CDR3 is 15 amino acids. After removal of 4 bases from V and 6 bases from J, the junction contained 11 bases not matched to a gene. This CDR3 is CASSYLLEDRDGYTF. CDR3 bases: TGTGCCAGCAGCTACTTGTTGGAAGACAGGGATGGCTACACCTTC.

This clonotype was seen at least ten times. The genes are TRBV5-6 and TRBJ2-1; either TRBD1 or TRBD2 may supply D (5 bases each). Germline loops: CDR1 SGHDT, CDR2 YYEEEE. Deletions cut 4 bases from V and 5 bases from J, with 10 bases between. The CDR3 is 13 residues long. The CDR3 sequence is CASSPVGDNEQFF. The CDR3 nucleotides read TGTGCCAGCAGCCCCGTGGGGGACAATGAGCAGTTCTTC. Combining the CDR3 with reference TRBV5-6 and TRBJ2-1 gives the whole variable domain DAGVTQSPTHLIKTRGQQVTLRCSPKSGHDTVSWYQQALGQGPQFIFQYYEEEERQRGNFPDRFSGHQFPNYSSELNVNALLLGDSALYLCASSPVGDNEQFFGPGTRLTVL.

At least ten counts were recorded for this clonotype. This chain joins TRBV5-1 and TRBJ1-1; tentatively, D is TRBD1 (6 bases). V was pared by 4 bases and J by 0 bases, with 13 bases between. Germline V gene data show CDR1 as SGHRS and CDR2 as YFSETQ. The CDR3 totals 15 residues. The CDR3 protein is CASSLQGPLNTEAFF. The CDR3 DNA sequence: TGCGCCAGCAGCCTCCAGGGGCCGCTGAACACTGAAGCTTTCTTT. Complete variable domain (other parts from reference TRBV5-1 and TRBJ1-1): KAGVTQTPRYLIKTRGQQVTLSCSPISGHRSVSWYQQTPGQGLQFLFEYFSETQRNKGNFPGRFSGRQFSNSRSEMNVSTLELGDSALYLCASSLQGPLNTEAFFGQGTRLTVV.

A note on this clonotype: This may be a read error: a much more frequent sequence differs by one nucleotide. The chain employs TRBV6-2 or TRBV6-3 and TRBJ2-7; D might be TRBD2 (5 bases). CDR3 length equals 14 residues. The germline V gene has CDR1 MNHEY and CDR2 SVGEGT. CDR3 in DNA: TGTGCCAGCAGTTGGAGGCAGACTTCCTACGAGCAGTGCTTC. Amino acids: CASSWRQTSYEQCF.

The rearrangement links TRBV29-1 to TRBJ1-2, with no clear D. Germline V gene lookup returns CDR1 SQVTM and CDR2 ANQGSEA. The CDR3 sequence is 12 residues long. V was trimmed by 7 bases and J by 5 bases, leaving 14 bases between them. The CDR3 DNA follows: TGCAGCGATGAGAAGGTTGGGTATGGCTACACCTTC. Translation: CSDEKVGYGYTF.

This clonotype was seen a few times. V usage is TRBV3-1 and J usage is TRBJ2-1, with TRBD2 identical over 11 bases. The trim removed 0 bases at V and 4 bases at J, leaving 2 bases unmatched. The germline V gene encodes CDR1 LGHDT and CDR2 YNNKEL (reference sequence). The CDR3 extends over 16 amino acids. The CDR3 reads CASSQEGTSGYNEQFF. The CDR3 DNA is TGTGCCAGCAGCCAAGAAGGGACTAGCGGATACAATGAGCAGTTCTTC.

This clonotype appeared many times. This rearrangement joins TRBV27 to TRBJ2-1; 10 bases map to TRBD2. CDR3 length: 16 residues. V was pared by 4 bases and J by 2 bases, with 5 bases of the junction left unmatched. Germline V gene data show CDR1 as MNHEY and CDR2 as SMNVEV (reference sequence). This chain's CDR3 is CASSYPSGSTYNEQFF. The CDR3 DNA reads TGTGCCAGCAGTTACCCTAGCGGGAGTACCTACAATGAGCAGTTCTTC.

This clonotype was seen only a few times. This sequence joins TRBV12-3 or TRBV12-4 and TRBJ2-7; 11 bases agree with TRBD2. The trim removed 6 bases at V and 9 bases at J, leaving 10 bases unmatched. CDR3 size: 14 residues. In DNA, the CDR3 is TGTGCCAGCAGAGGACTAGCGGGTTCTGGAGGGCAGTACTTC. This gives the protein CASRGLAGSGGQYF.

This clonotype was detected ten times or more. The J gene is TRBJ1-1, the V gene TRBV5-1; a possible D gene is TRBD1 (5 bases). CDR1 and CDR2 from the germline V gene are SGHRS and YFSETQ. V shed 4 bases and J shed 4 bases, with 14 bases lying between them. CDR3 size: 14 residues. The CDR3 coding sequence is TGCGCCAGCAGCGTGGGACGGGACCCCACTGAAGCTTTCTTT. This codes for CASSVGRDPTEAFF.

This clonotype has at least ten counts. CDR3 region: CASSNFFGVYEQYF. CDR3 nucleotide sequence: TGTGCCAGCAGCAACTTTTTTGGAGTCTACGAGCAGTACTTC. The V gene is TRBV11-2, the J gene TRBJ2-7; the D is unclear. With 5 bases removed from V and 3 bases from J, the gap between germline ends came to 14 bases. CDR3 length equals 14 residues. Germline CDR1 and CDR2: SGHAT and FQNNGV.

This clonotype was detected ten times or more. The chain links TRBV7-9 to TRBJ1-3; D uncertain. Germline V gene sequence: CDR1 SEHNR, CDR2 FQNEAQ (reference sequence). The CDR3 is made up of 15 amino acids. Between the trimmed V and J ends, which lost 5 bases and 4 bases, there was a span of 15 bases. CDR3 coding DNA: TGTGCCAGCAGCCTTTCCGGTGTTGAGGGAAACACCATATATTTT. Translated: CASSLSGVEGNTIYF.

This clonotype was observed at least ten times. This sequence joins TRBV12-3 or TRBV12-4 and TRBJ2-7; tentative D call: TRBD2 (5 bases). Trimming took off 1 base at V and 0 bases at J, with 10 bases between the two ends. The CDR3 consists of 15 residues. CDR3 loop: CASSLDMGSSYEQYF. The CDR3 DNA sequence: TGTGCCAGCAGTTTAGATATGGGGAGCTCCTACGAGCAGTACTTC.

This rearrangement joins TRBV12-3 or TRBV12-4 to TRBJ1-3, with D perhaps TRBD1 (5 bases). The V gene lost 4 bases and the J gene lost 0 bases, with 16 bases spanning the gap. The CDR3 extends over 17 amino acids. In nucleotides, the CDR3 is TGTGCCAGCAGTTGGGGACTCCCTTTGGCCTCTGGAAACACCATATATTTT. It yields the protein CASSWGLPLASGNTIYF.

This clonotype has more than one count but fewer than ten. The chain recombines TRBV5-8 with TRBJ2-2; no reliable D call. Germline CDR1 and CDR2: SGHTS and YDEGEE. Trimming left V 4 bases short and J 4 bases short, with 17 bases between. The CDR3 is 16 residues long. The DNA of the CDR3 is TGTGCCAGCAGCCCCGGGTTAAGTAGGGCCACCGGGGAGCTGTTTTTT. This codes for CASSPGLSRATGELFF.

The J gene is TRBJ1-6, the V gene TRBV5-1, with D perhaps TRBD1 (5 bases). The ends were cut back, 6 bases at V and 7 bases at J, with 14 bases in the middle. Germline V lookup: CDR1 SGHRS, CDR2 YFSETQ. The length of the CDR3 is 14 residues. The CDR3 DNA reads TGCGCCAGCAAATTCTCCAGGGAGAATTCACCCCTCCACTTT. It yields the protein CASKFSRENSPLHF.

This clonotype was seen at least ten times. The chain combines TRBV5-1 with TRBJ2-1; D not resolved. The CDR3 contains 16 residues. The germline V gene has CDR1 SGHRS and CDR2 YFSETQ. Trimming removed 5 bases at V and 0 bases at J, with 15 bases between. CDR3 in DNA: TGCGCCAGCAGTCCCCAGACCTGGAGCTCCTACAATGAGCAGTTCTTC. It is translated as CASSPQTWSSYNEQFF.

This clonotype occurred a few times. The chain combines TRBV7-6 with TRBJ2-2, with TRBD2 matching over 7 bases. The germline CDR1 and CDR2 sequences are SGHVS and FNYEAQ. Trimming at V came to 5 bases and at J to 5 bases, leaving 11 bases not matched to a gene. This CDR3 has 16 residues. As DNA, the CDR3 is TGTGCCAGCAGCCCCGGGGGGTATAACCCAACCGGGGAGCTGTTTTTT. It translates to CASSPGGYNPTGELFF.

This clonotype was observed many times. This chain connects TRBV29-1 to TRBJ2-3; 12 bases are a match to TRBD2. Germline-derived CDR1 and CDR2 are SQVTM and ANQGSEA. The CDR3 loop spans 16 amino acids. The junction had 11 bases not matched to a gene; V was cut back by 1 base and J by 9 bases. CDR3: CSVEGLAGVRHGTQYF. The DNA of the CDR3 is TGCAGCGTTGAAGGACTAGCGGGAGTTCGTCATGGCACGCAGTATTTT.

Worth noting for this clonotype: A much larger clone sits a single nucleotide away, making a read error possible. The V gene is TRBV27, the J gene TRBJ1-4; no reliable D call. Germline V lookup: CDR1 MNHEY, CDR2 SMNVEV (reference sequence). The CDR3 spans 16 residues. The V end was cut by 3 bases, the J end by 4 bases, with 15 bases between. The CDR3 reads CASSFSHDVFNEKLFF. The CDR3 DNA follows: TGTGCCAGCAGTTTTTCCCACGACGTATTTAATGAAAAACTGTTTTTT.

This clonotype came up many times. The chain joins TRBV29-1 to TRBJ2-3; maybe TRBD2 (5 bases). CDR1 SQVTM and CDR2 ANQGSEA come from the germline V gene. V was trimmed by 4 bases and J by 0 bases, leaving 8 bases between them. The CDR3 spans 13 residues. The CDR3 nucleotides read TGCAGCGTTGCAAGGACTAGCACAGATACGCAGTATTTT. Translation gives CSVARTSTDTQYF.

V usage is TRBV28 and J usage is TRBJ2-4, with a weak D call TRBD2 (5 bases). There are 14 residues in the CDR3. Looked up from germline, CDR1 is MDHEN and CDR2 is SYDVKM. Trimming removed 6 bases from V and 6 bases from J, with 15 bases in between. The CDR3 region has the DNA TGTGCCAGCAGCCCCGGGGAGACCAGAAACATTCAGTACTTC. It translates to CASSPGETRNIQYF. The full variable domain, with the rest looked up from reference TRBV28 and TRBJ2-4, is DVKVTQSSRYLVKRTGEKVFLECVQDMDHENMFWYRQDPGLGLRLIYFSYDVKMKEKGDIPEGYSVSREKKERFSLILESASTNQTSMYLCASSPGETRNIQYFGAGTRLSVL.